What follows describes a single T cell receptor beta chain. CDR3 length: 14 amino acids. J gave up 3 bases and V 1 base, and 3 bases lay outside the gene matches. Germline V gene data show CDR1 as ENHRY and CDR2 as SYGVKD. The data originate from a study of blood T cell repertoires in COVID-19. Study-wide background: PBMCs, B-cell-depleted T cells, or T cells were the source of the cDNA or gDNA that made up the material.

Methods used by the authors: From reference gene primer amplification, estimates of nucleated cell counts were derived. Produced via immunoSEQ multiplex PCR; TCRdb's table is partial and in-frame only. V and J calls and clone size come straight from that table; D and trimming were deduced from the DNA. The sample records about 220,000 clones, approximately 80% being singletons. What was sequenced was peripheral blood. The chain is built from TRBV10-3 and TRBJ2-7, with 7 bases identical to TRBD1. The clonotype originates from a man aged 35 to 55 who had recovered from COVID-19. CDR3 sequence (DNA): TGTGCCATCAGTGAGTTCCGGGACAGCTACGAGCAGTACTTC. This encodes CAISEFRDSYEQYF.